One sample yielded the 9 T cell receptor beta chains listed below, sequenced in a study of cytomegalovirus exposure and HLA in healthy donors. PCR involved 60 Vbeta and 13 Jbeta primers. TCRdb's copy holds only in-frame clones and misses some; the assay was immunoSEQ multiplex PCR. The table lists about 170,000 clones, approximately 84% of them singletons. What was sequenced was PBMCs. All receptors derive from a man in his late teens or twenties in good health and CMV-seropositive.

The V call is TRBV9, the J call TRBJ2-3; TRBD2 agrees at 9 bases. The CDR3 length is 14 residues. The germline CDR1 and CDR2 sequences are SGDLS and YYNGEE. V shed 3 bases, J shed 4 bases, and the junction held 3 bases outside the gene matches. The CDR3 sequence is CASSGGGESDTQYF. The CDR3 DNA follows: TGTGCCAGCAGCGGCGGGGGGGAATCAGATACGCAGTATTTT.

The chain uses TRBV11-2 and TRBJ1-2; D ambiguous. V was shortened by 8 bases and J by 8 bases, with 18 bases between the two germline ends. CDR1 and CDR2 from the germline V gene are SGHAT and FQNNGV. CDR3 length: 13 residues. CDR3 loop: CASYSVRAGGYTF. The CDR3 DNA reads TGTGCCAGCTACTCGGTGAGGGCCGGGGGCTACACCTTC. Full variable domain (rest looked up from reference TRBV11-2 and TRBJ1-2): EAGVAQSPRYKIIEKRQSVAFWCNPISGHATLYWYQQILGQGPKLLIQFQNNGVVDDSQLPKDRFSAERLKGVDSTLKIQPAKLEDSAVYLCASYSVRAGGYTFGSGTRLTVV.

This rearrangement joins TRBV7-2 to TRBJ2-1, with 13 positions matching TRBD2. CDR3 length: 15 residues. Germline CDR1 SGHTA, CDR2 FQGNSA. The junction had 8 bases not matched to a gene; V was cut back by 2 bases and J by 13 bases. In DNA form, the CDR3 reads TGTGCCAGCAGCTTACCCACTAGCGGGGGGGCGGAACAGTTCTTC. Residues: CASSLPTSGGAEQFF.

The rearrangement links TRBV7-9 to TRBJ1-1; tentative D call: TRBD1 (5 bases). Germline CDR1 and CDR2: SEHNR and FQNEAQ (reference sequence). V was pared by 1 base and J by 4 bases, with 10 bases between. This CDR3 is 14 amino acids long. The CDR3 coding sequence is TGTGCCAGCAGCTTAGGAATAGGGGTCACTGAAGCTTTCTTT. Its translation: CASSLGIGVTEAFF. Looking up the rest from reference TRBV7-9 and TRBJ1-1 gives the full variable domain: DTGVSQNPRHKITKRGQNVTFRCDPISEHNRLYWYRQTLGQGPEFLTYFQNEAQLEKSRLLSDRFSAERPKGSFSTLEIQRTEQGDSAMYLCASSLGIGVTEAFFGQGTRLTVV.

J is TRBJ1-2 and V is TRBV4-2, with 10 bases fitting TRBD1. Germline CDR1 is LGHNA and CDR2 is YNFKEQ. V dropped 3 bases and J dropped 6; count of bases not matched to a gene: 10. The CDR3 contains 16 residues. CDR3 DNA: TGTGCCAGCAGCCAGGAACCGACCGGGACAGGGGATGGCTACACCTTC. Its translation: CASSQEPTGTGDGYTF.

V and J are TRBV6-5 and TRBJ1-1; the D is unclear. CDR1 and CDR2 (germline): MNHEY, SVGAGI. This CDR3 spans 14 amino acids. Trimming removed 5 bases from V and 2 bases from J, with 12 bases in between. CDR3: CASSPLAVNTEAFF. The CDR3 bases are TGTGCCAGCAGTCCTCTGGCGGTAAACACTGAAGCTTTCTTT.

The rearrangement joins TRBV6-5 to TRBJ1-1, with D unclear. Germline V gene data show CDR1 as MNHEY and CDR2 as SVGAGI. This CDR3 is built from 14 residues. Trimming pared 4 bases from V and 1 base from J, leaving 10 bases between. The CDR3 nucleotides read TGTGCCAGCAGTTCCCTGATCGGGAACACTGAAGCTTTCTTT. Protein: CASSSLIGNTEAFF.

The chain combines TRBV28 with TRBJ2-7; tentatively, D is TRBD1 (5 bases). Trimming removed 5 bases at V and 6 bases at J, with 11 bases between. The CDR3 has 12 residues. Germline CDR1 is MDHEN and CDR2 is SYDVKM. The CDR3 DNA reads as TGTGCCAGCAGTACCCAGGGATCCGAGCAGTACTTC. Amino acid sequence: CASSTQGSEQYF.

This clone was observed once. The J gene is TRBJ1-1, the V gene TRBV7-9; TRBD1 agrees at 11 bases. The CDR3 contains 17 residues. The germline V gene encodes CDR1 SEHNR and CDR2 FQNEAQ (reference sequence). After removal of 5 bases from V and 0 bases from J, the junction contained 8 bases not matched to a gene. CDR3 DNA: TGTGCCAGCAGCCCCGGGGACAGGGGGGAGATGAACACTGAAGCTTTCTTT. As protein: CASSPGDRGEMNTEAFF. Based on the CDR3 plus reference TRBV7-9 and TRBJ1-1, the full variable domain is DTGVSQNPRHKITKRGQNVTFRCDPISEHNRLYWYRQTLGQGPEFLTYFQNEAQLEKSRLLSDRFSAERPKGSFSTLEIQRTEQGDSAMYLCASSPGDRGEMNTEAFFGQGTRLTVV.